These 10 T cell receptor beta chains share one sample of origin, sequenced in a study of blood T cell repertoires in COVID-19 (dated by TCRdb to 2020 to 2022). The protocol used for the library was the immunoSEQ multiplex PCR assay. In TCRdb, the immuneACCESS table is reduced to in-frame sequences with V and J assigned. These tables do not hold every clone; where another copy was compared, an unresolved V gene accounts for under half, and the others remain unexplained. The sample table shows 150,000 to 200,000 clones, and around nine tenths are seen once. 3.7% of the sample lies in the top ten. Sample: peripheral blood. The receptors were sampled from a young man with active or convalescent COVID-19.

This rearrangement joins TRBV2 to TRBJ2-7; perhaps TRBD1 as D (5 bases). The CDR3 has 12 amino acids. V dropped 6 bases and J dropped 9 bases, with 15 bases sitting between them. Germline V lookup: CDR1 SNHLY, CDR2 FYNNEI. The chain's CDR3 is CASRSSRVAQYF. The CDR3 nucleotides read TGTGCCAGCAGATCCTCCAGGGTGGCGCAGTACTTC.

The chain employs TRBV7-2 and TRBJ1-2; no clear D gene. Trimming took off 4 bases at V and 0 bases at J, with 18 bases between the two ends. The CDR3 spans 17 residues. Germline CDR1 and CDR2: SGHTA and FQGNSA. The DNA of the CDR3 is TGTGCCAGCAGCTCATGGCTTCGACTGTCAGCTAACTATGGCTACACCTTC. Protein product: CASSSWLRLSANYGYTF.

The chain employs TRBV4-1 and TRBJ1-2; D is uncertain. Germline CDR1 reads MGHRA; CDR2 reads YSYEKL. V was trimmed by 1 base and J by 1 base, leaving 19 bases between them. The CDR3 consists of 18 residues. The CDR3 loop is CASSQGLSSSPFNYGYTF. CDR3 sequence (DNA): TGCGCCAGCAGCCAAGGTCTGTCCTCGAGCCCTTTTAACTATGGCTACACCTTC.

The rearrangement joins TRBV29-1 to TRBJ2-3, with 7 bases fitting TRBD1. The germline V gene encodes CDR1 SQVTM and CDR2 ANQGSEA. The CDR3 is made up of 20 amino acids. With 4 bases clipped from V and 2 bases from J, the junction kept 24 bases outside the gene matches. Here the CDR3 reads CSVVFFIDQGRGQHTDTQYF. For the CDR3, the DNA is TGCAGCGTTGTTTTTTTCATTGATCAGGGCCGGGGACAGCACACAGATACGCAGTATTTT.

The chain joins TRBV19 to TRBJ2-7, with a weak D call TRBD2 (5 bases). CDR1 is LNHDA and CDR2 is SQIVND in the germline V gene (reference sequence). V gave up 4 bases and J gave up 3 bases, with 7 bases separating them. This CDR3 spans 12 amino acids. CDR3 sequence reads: CASSRTSYEQYF. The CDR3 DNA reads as TGTGCCAGTAGTAGAACTAGCTACGAGCAGTACTTC.

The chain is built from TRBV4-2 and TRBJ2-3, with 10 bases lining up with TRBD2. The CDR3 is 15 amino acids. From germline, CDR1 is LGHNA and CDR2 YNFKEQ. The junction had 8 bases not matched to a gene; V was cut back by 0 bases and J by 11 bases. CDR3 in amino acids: CASSQDLLAGDLQYF. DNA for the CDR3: TGTGCCAGCAGCCAAGATTTGCTAGCGGGGGATCTGCAGTATTTT.

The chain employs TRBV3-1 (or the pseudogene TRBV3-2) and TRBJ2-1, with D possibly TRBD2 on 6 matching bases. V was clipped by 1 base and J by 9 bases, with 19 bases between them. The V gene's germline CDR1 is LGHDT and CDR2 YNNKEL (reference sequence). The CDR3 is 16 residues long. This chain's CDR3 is CASSQGAGSGFVEQFF. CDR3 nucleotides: TGTGCCAGCAGCCAAGGAGCGGGTTCGGGGTTTGTTGAGCAGTTCTTC.

The CDR3 DNA follows: TGTGCCAGCAGTTTAGACCGGACTATGCGCTACACCTTC. Amino acids: CASSLDRTMRYTF. This sequence joins TRBV27 and TRBJ1-2; D remains unclear. CDR1 is MNHEY, CDR2 SMNVEV, per germline (reference sequence). The germline V and J ends were trimmed by 2 bases and 9 bases, with 13 bases remaining between them. The CDR3 length is 13 residues.

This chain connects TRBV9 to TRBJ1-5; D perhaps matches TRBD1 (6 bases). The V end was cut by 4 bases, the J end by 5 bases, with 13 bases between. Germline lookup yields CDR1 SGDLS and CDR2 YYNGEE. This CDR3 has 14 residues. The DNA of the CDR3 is TGTGCCAGCAGCCCCGGACAGTCCGATCAGCCCCAGCATTTT. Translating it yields CASSPGQSDQPQHF.

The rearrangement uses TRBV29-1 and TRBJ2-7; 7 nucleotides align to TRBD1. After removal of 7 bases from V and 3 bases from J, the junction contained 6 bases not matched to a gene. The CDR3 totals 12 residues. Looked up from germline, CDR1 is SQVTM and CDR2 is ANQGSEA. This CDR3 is CSARQGNYEQYF. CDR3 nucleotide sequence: TGCAGCGCAAGACAGGGTAACTACGAGCAGTACTTC.